What follows describes a single T cell receptor beta chain. The sample belongs to a study of blood T cell repertoires in COVID-19. Across the whole study: The analysed material was cDNA or gDNA that came from T cells, B-cell-depleted T cells, or PBMCs.

Assay used: immunoSEQ multiplex PCR; TCRdb lists only in-frame clones, some missing. The table includes 180,000 or so clones, approximately 87% detected once. This CDR3 spans 13 amino acids. With 7 bases removed from V and 10 bases from J, the gap between germline ends came to 16 bases. Germline CDR1 KGHDR, CDR2 SFDVKD. The rearrangement links TRBV24-1 to TRBJ2-1; D is uncertain. The source is a person between 70 and 80 years old with COVID-19, enrolled during active disease. The sample taken for sequencing was peripheral blood. Here the CDR3 DNA reads TGTGCCACCAGACTATCCGAGTTCGGGGAGCAGTTCTTC. This encodes CATRLSEFGEQFF.